The 8 T cell receptor beta chains listed next were all sequenced from one sample in a study of OX40 agonist ivuxolimab in advanced cancers. Repertoires were generated with immunoSEQ multiplex PCR, while TCRdb's copy carries only in-frame clones and drops some. The repertoire has roughly 28,000 clones, less than 90% of them found once; the top ten carry roughly 15%. The specimen was CD4+ or CD8+ T cells sorted from blood, collected in a trial of the OX40 agonist ivuxolimab. These receptors were taken from an adult with an advanced solid tumor such as melanoma, head and neck, liver or kidney cancer.

The chain recombines TRBV9 with TRBJ2-7; no reliable D call. V was trimmed by 0 bases and J by 0 bases, leaving 10 bases between them. The germline CDR1 and CDR2 sequences are SGDLS and YYNGEE. The CDR3 has 15 amino acids. The CDR3 DNA sequence: TGTGCCAGCAGCGTAGGGGCGGTCCCCTCCTACGAGCAGTACTTC. This encodes CASSVGAVPSYEQYF.

This sequence joins TRBV5-5 and TRBJ1-5; D gene ambiguous. The CDR3 loop spans 13 amino acids. V lost 4 bases to trimming and J lost 3 bases, with 8 bases between them. Germline V CDR1 and CDR2: SGHKS, YYEKEE (reference sequence). The CDR3 is CASSQYTNQPQHF. DNA of the CDR3: TGTGCCAGCAGCCAATACACCAATCAGCCCCAGCATTTT.

The gene calls are TRBV19 and TRBJ2-3; no clear D. The CDR3 is made up of 15 amino acids. V lost 1 base and J 0 bases, leaving 8 bases between the germline ends. Germline CDR1 reads LNHDA; CDR2 reads SQIVND (reference sequence). CDR3 nucleotide sequence: TGTGCCAGTAGTATAGGGTCCTATAGCACAGATACGCAGTATTTT. Encoded protein: CASSIGSYSTDTQYF.

The chain is built from TRBV7-8 and TRBJ2-1, with D tentatively TRBD2 (6 bases). Germline values: CDR1 SGHVS, CDR2 FQNEAQ. The CDR3 runs to 15 residues. V was trimmed by 4 bases and J by 3 bases, leaving 13 bases between them. The CDR3, as DNA: TGTGCCAGCAGCTCAATGGAGCGGGTCTACAATGAGCAGTTCTTC. Translation: CASSSMERVYNEQFF.

The J gene is TRBJ2-7, the V gene TRBV7-3, with 8 bases fitting TRBD2. CDR1 is SGHTA, CDR2 FQGTGA, per germline. The CDR3 loop spans 15 amino acids. V lost 1 base to trimming and J lost 0 bases; unmatched junction nucleotides: 2. As DNA, the CDR3 is TGTGCCAGCAGCTTAAATAGCGGGATCTCCTACGAGCAGTACTTC. Amino acid sequence: CASSLNSGISYEQYF.

V is TRBV2 and J is TRBJ1-5, with D perhaps matching TRBD1 (5 bases). V dropped 8 bases and J dropped 0 bases, with 8 bases sitting between them. The CDR3 consists of 13 residues. Germline V lookup: CDR1 SNHLY, CDR2 FYNNEI. CDR3 nucleotide sequence: TGTGCCAGCCAAGACAGTAGCAATCAGCCCCAGCATTTT. This translates into CASQDSSNQPQHF.

The chain is built from TRBV7-6 and TRBJ2-7; maybe TRBD2 (9 bases). Trimming shortened V by 5 bases and J by 5 bases, and 22 bases separated the two germline ends. The CDR3 totals 16 residues. Germline CDR1 reads SGHVS; CDR2 reads FNYEAQ. CDR3 nucleotide sequence: TGTGCCAGCAGCCAGGGGGCGGGAGGGTTTCTGGACGAGCAGTACTTC. It yields the protein CASSQGAGGFLDEQYF.

The chain couples TRBV4-1 to TRBJ1-1, with D perhaps TRBD1 (6 bases). The CDR3 sequence is 14 residues long. Germline V gives CDR1 MGHRA, CDR2 YSYEKL. The V gene lost 6 bases and the J gene lost 1 base, with 12 bases spanning the gap. CDR3: CASRGGQPNTEAFF. The CDR3 coding sequence is TGCGCCAGCAGGGGGGGACAACCGAACACTGAAGCTTTCTTT.